These 2 T cell receptor beta chains share one sample of origin, sequenced in a study of blood T cell repertoires in COVID-19. Using immunoSEQ multiplex PCR, the repertoire was profiled, and TCRdb retains in-frame clones only, with some absent. The repertoire holds tens of thousands of clones, with 65% to 85% as singletons. The sample was peripheral blood. These receptors came from a human donor in a cohort sampled during active COVID-19.

The chain carries TRBV21-1 and TRBJ1-3; the listed D gene, TRBD1, was not tested against the DNA. TRBV21-1 is designated a pseudogene. This CDR3 comprises 12 residues. The CDR3 is CASRQVGNTIYF. The CDR3 region has the DNA TGTGCCAGCAGACAGGTGGGAAACACCATATATTTT.

The V call is TRBV11-3, the J call TRBJ2-2, with D tentatively TRBD1 (5 bases). Trimming stripped 5 bases from V and 6 bases from J, with 13 bases between. Germline CDR1 and CDR2: SGHNT and YENEEA. The CDR3 loop spans 14 amino acids. The chain's CDR3 is CASSQRGFAGELFF. The DNA for the CDR3 is TGTGCCAGCAGCCAAAGGGGTTTTGCCGGGGAGCTGTTTTTT.